Included here is one T cell receptor (beta chain) sequence, with context. What it binds is unknown. This sample stems from a study of beta chain features in type 1 diabetes. Study-level results: Any PCR bias toward short templates would affect both groups alike. Junctions at VDJ sites from type 1 diabetes patients had fewer insertions and more deletions. Possibly, sequencing cDNA over-represented cells that had high TCR expression levels.

This CDR3 is 13 amino acids long. V shed 2 bases and J 4 bases; nucleotides not matched to a gene: 4. Germline V CDR1 and CDR2: GTSNPN, SVGIG (reference sequence). The study reverse transcribed the entire isolated RNA, so it sequenced expressed TCRB transcripts. Data came from immunoSEQ multiplex PCR; TCRdb stores just in-frame clones and leaves some out. The sample yields 310,000 or so clones, approximately 10% seen once. Sequenced input: naive CD4+ T cells from blood. The TCR was taken from a woman in her thirties in good health. The V gene is TRBV30, the J gene TRBJ2-7; TRBD2 matches at 8 bases. The CDR3 protein is CAWSRGGSYEQYF. Written as DNA, the CDR3 is TGTGCCTGGAGTCGCGGGGGGAGTTACGAGCAGTACTTC.